This entry features one TCR beta chain sequence. What it recognizes is unknown. It was genomic DNA that served as the template for profiling TCR beta VDJ and CDR3. TCRdb passed the reads through MiXCR, listing each CDR3 protein once. This sample has some 290,000 distinct CDR3 sequences, with 45% to 70% found just once. This record belongs to a study of CD8+CD57+ T cells in acquired aplastic anemia. About the research overall: The DNA of sorted CD4+ and CD8+ cells averaged approximately 2.9 ug. General observations from the study: Levels of CD8+ Simpson's diversity were not significantly distinct in patients versus controls. The study identified 25 to 30 CD8+ CDR3 sequences shared by patients and controls.

Sequencing was done on a sample of sorted CD4+, CD8+, or CD8+CD57+ T cells (not recorded which) from PBMCs. The sequence was obtained from a human donor with severe aplastic anemia or a healthy control (not recorded which).

In nucleotides, the CDR3 is TGCAGTGCTAGAGATTTCCGGGGGATCAGCACAGATACGCAGTATTTT. Translation: CSARDFRGISTDTQYF. The chain carries TRBV20-1 and TRBJ2-3; possible D gene TRBD2, 6 bases. Germline-derived CDR1 and CDR2 are DFQATT and SNEGSKA (reference sequence). V was cut by 0 bases and J by 0 bases, with 13 bases left in between. There are 16 residues in the CDR3.